The following is a T cell receptor (beta chain) sequence with its context. The data were obtained in a study of blood T cell repertoires in COVID-19. For the study at large: Specimens from acute and convalescent COVID-19 originated in the United States, Italy and Spain.

Germline V CDR1 and CDR2: SGHNT, YYREEE (reference sequence). Germline trimming cut 4 bases from V and 6 bases from J; bases unmatched to any gene: 8. CDR3 length equals 15 residues. Per the study methods: Amplification from reference gene primers served as the basis for estimated nucleated cell counts. Produced via immunoSEQ multiplex PCR; TCRdb's table is partial and in-frame only. V and J calls and clone size are given by that table; D and trimming were obtained from the DNA. The table includes 120,000 or so clones, almost 80% detected once. The rearrangement uses TRBV5-4 and TRBJ2-3, with 10 bases identical to TRBD2. The sequence derives from a human donor in a cohort sampled during active COVID-19. Sequencing used peripheral blood. CDR3 nucleotide sequence: TGTGCCAGCAGCCCCGCTAGCGGGAGTTTGGATACGCAGTATTTT. Translated: CASSPASGSLDTQYF. Full variable domain (remainder filled in from reference TRBV5-4 and TRBJ2-3): ETGVTQSPTHLIKTRGQQVTLRCSSQSGHNTVSWYQQALGQGPQFIFQYYREEENGRGNFPPRFSGLQFPNYSSELNVNALELDDSALYLCASSPASGSLDTQYFGPGTRLTVL.